The clone carrying this T cell receptor beta chain was observed a few times. The germline V and J ends were trimmed by 4 bases and 1 base, with 10 bases remaining between them. Germline V gene sequence: CDR1 LGHDT, CDR2 YNNKEL (reference sequence). The CDR3 spans 14 residues. These data belong to a study of T cells after yellow fever vaccination. TCRdb processed the 5' RACE reads anew with MiXCR; each CDR3 protein has one entry. Seen here are 250,000 or so distinct CDR3 sequences, around 6.7% observed once, and the top ten hold approximately 1%. The chain has TRBV3-1 and TRBJ2-5, with D possibly TRBD2 on 6 matching bases. The receptor was derived from a man between 25 and 39 years old who received the YFV17D yellow fever vaccine. Sequenced here: CD4+ T cells sorted from PBMCs, sampled on the day of the yellow fever booster vaccination. DNA of the CDR3: TGTGCCAGCAGCCGAAGCGGGTTCCAAGAGACCCAGTACTTC. It specifies CASSRSGFQETQYF.